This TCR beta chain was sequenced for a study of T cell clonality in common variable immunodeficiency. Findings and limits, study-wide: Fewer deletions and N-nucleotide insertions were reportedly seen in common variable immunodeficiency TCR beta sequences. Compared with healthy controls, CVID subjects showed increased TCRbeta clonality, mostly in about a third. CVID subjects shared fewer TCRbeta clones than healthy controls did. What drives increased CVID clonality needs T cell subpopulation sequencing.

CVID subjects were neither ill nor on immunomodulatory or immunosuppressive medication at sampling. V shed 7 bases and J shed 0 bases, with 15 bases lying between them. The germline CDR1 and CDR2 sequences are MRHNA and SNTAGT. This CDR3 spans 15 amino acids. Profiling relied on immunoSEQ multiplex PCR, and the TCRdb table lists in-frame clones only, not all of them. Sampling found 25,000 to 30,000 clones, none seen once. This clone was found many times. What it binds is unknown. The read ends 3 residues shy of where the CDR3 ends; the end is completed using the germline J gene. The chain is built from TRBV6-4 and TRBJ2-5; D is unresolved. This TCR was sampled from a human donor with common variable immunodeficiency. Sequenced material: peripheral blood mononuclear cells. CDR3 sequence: CASMVSAVDQETQYF. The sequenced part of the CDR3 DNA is TGTGCCAGCATGGTGAGTGCGGTAGACCAAGAGACC.